This T cell receptor (beta chain) was identified in a study of breast tumors, draining lymph nodes, adjacent tissues. The lymph nodes were axillary draining lymph nodes from breast cancer patients. Notes on the study in general: Luminal-like breast cancer showed significantly higher tumor–nontumor repertoire similarity than basal-like. Tumors had less TCR diversity than lymph nodes, more than nontumor tissue. The lymph node origin of tumor T cells was framed as consistent with a hypothesis, not demonstrated. Most tumor T cells seemingly derive from lymph node, then expand in tumor.

The V gene's germline CDR1 is MGHRA and CDR2 YSYEKL. V was cut by 1 base and J by 2 bases, with 14 bases left in between. This CDR3 contains 16 residues. TCRdb independently ran MiXCR on the multiplex PCR reads; one entry per CDR3 protein. The data contain tens of thousands of distinct CDR3 sequences, 15% to 20% of them singletons. This clonotype has a count of ten or more. Antigen: not known. The sequence came from a female donor with breast cancer. Some clones in this sample may be carry-over from other donors' samples. Sequencing was carried out using axillary lymph node tissue. The V and J genes are TRBV4-1 and TRBJ2-5; the D is unclear. Here the CDR3 DNA reads TGCGCCAGCAGCCAAGGGGTCTGGGGAACTCAAGAGACCCAGTACTTC. It specifies CASSQGVWGTQETQYF.